Below are 9 T cell receptor beta chains sequenced from a single sample in a study of blood T cell repertoires in COVID-19. Method: immunoSEQ multiplex PCR; TCRdb's copy keeps in-frame clones and lacks some. The sample has a few hundred thousand clones; almost 90% are singletons. Sample: PBMCs or T cells enriched from blood (not recorded which). These receptors were collected from a woman under 30 with acute COVID-19.

The chain combines TRBV3-1 (or the pseudogene TRBV3-2) with TRBJ2-3; 7 nucleotides match TRBD1. Germline CDR1 reads LGHDT; CDR2 reads YNNKEL (reference sequence). This CDR3 comprises 17 residues. With V trimmed by 3 bases and J by 4 bases, 13 bases remained unmatched. The CDR3 region has the DNA TGTGCCAGCAGCCACGTAACAGGGGTGCGCGGCTCAGATACGCAGTATTTT. Translating gives CASSHVTGVRGSDTQYF.

This chain joins TRBV9 and TRBJ2-5, with D hard to call. Germline lookup yields CDR1 SGDLS and CDR2 YYNGEE. The CDR3 is made up of 13 amino acids. V was clipped by 6 bases and J by 2 bases, with 11 bases between them. The CDR3 region has the DNA TGTGCCAGCACCCCTGATCTACAAGAGACCCAGTACTTC. This codes for CASTPDLQETQYF.

This chain links TRBV28 with TRBJ2-1; possible D gene TRBD1, 6 bases. Germline lookup yields CDR1 MDHEN and CDR2 SYDVKM. The germline V and J ends were trimmed by 3 bases and 4 bases, with 13 bases remaining between them. CDR3 length: 15 residues. For the CDR3, the DNA is TGTGCCAGCAGTTTTAGGGACAAGAGATACAATGAGCAGTTCTTC. It specifies CASSFRDKRYNEQFF.

The chain is built from TRBV18 and TRBJ2-7; 8 positions match TRBD2. Germline CDR1 KGHSH, CDR2 LQKENI. V gave up 2 bases and J gave up 0 bases; unmatched junction bases: 3. The CDR3 is made up of 15 amino acids. The CDR3 here is CASSPAGGPSYEQYF. CDR3 coding DNA: TGTGCCAGCTCACCAGCGGGAGGTCCCTCCTACGAGCAGTACTTC.

J is TRBJ2-2 and V is TRBV7-9; tentatively, D is TRBD2 (6 bases). Germline CDR1 is SEHNR and CDR2 is FQNEAQ (reference sequence). V was shortened by 1 base and J by 0 bases, with 9 bases between the two germline ends. This CDR3 region has 16 residues. The CDR3 DNA sequence: TGTGCCAGCAGCTTAGTTCGGGGGACGAACACCGGGGAGCTGTTTTTT. Its translation: CASSLVRGTNTGELFF.

J is TRBJ2-3 and V is TRBV4-1; 7 bases are a match to TRBD1. Germline assignment: CDR1 MGHRA and CDR2 YSYEKL. Trimming took 0 bases from V and 2 from J; bases not matched to a gene: 8. The CDR3 spans 17 residues. For the CDR3, the DNA is TGCGCCAGCAGCCAAGATCGTCGGGACAGTCTCACAGATACGCAGTATTTT. As protein: CASSQDRRDSLTDTQYF.

CDR3 sequence: CASSQDETVLEQYF. The DNA for the CDR3 is TGTGCCAGCAGCCAAGACGAAACTGTCCTCGAGCAGTACTTC. The chain links TRBV3-1 (or the pseudogene TRBV3-2) to TRBJ2-7; D is unclear. V lost 0 bases and J lost 6, with 12 bases in between. Germline-derived CDR1 and CDR2 are LGHDT and YNNKEL (reference sequence). This CDR3 has 14 residues.

V usage is TRBV15 and J usage is TRBJ1-2; no firm D call. Germline CDR1 is LNHNV and CDR2 is YYDKDF (reference sequence). This CDR3 comprises 14 residues. V lost 1 base and J lost 7, with 13 bases in between. CDR3 nucleotides: TGTGCCACCAGCAGAGTGAGGGAACGGGTTGGCTACACCTTC. This sequence encodes CATSRVRERVGYTF.

This clone was seen a single time. This sequence joins TRBV9 and TRBJ2-7; tentatively, D is TRBD2 (5 bases). This CDR3 has 14 residues. With 5 bases removed from V and 9 bases from J, the gap between germline ends came to 21 bases. Per germline, CDR1 SGDLS and CDR2 YYNGEE. As DNA, the CDR3 is TGTGCCAGCAGTGAGGACTCTCTACGAGGCGTGCAGTACTTC. Amino acids: CASSEDSLRGVQYF.